This is a list of T cell receptor beta chains from one sample in a study of blood T cell repertoires in COVID-19. This table comes from immunoSEQ multiplex PCR, and its TCRdb copy is limited to in-frame clones, with some not included. This table has approximately 200,000 clones, 70% to 90% appearing once. Sequencing input: peripheral blood. These receptor sequences come from a human donor with active or convalescent COVID-19. The donor label of this sample is uncertain. CDR3s include the opening cysteine and the closing phenylalanine or tryptophan. D genes are given only for firm matches. The size entry is marked missing in some rows and otherwise reads once, few, many or a size class.

TRBJ2-7 | NA | TRBV19 | once | 16 | CASSPSFRPNYYEQYF | TGTGCCAGTAGTCCTTCATTCCGACCGAACTACTACGAGCAGTACTTC
TRBJ2-3 | NA | TRBV6-1 | few | 15 | CASSELGLEADTQYF | TGTGCCAGCAGTGAACTCGGGTTGGAGGCAGATACGCAGTATTTT
TRBJ2-3 | TRBD1 | TRBV9 | once | 16 | CASSEPGQGSTDTQYF | TGTGCCAGCAGCGAACCAGGACAGGGAAGCACAGATACGCAGTATTTT
TRBJ1-1 | NA | TRBV6-2/TRBV6-3 | NA | 14 | CASSFSGGGTEAFF | TGTGCCAGCAGTTTCTCCGGGGGAGGGACTGAAGCTTTCTTT
TRBJ2-7 | NA | TRBV6-6 | NA | 14 | CASSYSVGSYEQYF | TGTGCCAGCAGTTACTCGGTCGGGTCCTACGAGCAGTACTTC
TRBJ2-1 | TRBD2 | TRBV6-5 | NA | 14 | CASKAVAGANEQFF | TGTGCCAGCAAGGCAGTAGCGGGCGCGAATGAGCAGTTCTTC
TRBJ2-7 | NA | TRBV21-1 | NA | 16 | CASSKGCECYAYEQYF | TGTGCCAGCAGCAAAGGGTGCGAGTGTTATGCGTACGAGCAGTACTTC
TRBJ1-2 | NA | TRBV24-1 | NA | 14 | CATSDLRGNYGYTF | TGTGCCACCAGTGATTTGAGGGGTAACTATGGCTACACCTTC
TRBJ1-3 | NA | TRBV7-6 | NA | 15 | CASSYSGVRGNTIYF | TGTGCCAGCAGCTATTCAGGGGTCCGTGGAAACACCATATATTTT
TRBJ1-1 | NA | TRBV9 | NA | 16 | CASSPRVWGGNTEAFF | TGTGCCAGCAGCCCCCGAGTGTGGGGGGGGAACACTGAAGCTTTCTTT
TRBJ2-7 | TRBD1 | TRBV5-6 | NA | 14 | CASSAGTGSYEQYF | TGTGCCAGCAGCGCCGGGACAGGGAGCTACGAGCAGTACTTC
TRBJ2-6 | TRBD1 | TRBV5-1 | NA | 16 | CASSLPGGGGANVLTF | TGCGCCAGCAGCTTGCCAGGGGGCGGTGGGGCCAACGTCCTGACTTTC
TRBJ1-4 | TRBD1 | TRBV19 | NA | 16 | CATSDRGSATNEKLFF | TGTGCCACCTCAGACAGGGGATCTGCAACTAATGAAAAACTGTTTTTT
TRBJ1-1 | NA | TRBV12-3/TRBV12-4 | NA | 13 | CASRQKEPMEAFF | TGTGCCAGCAGGCAGAAGGAGCCCATGGAAGCTTTCTTT
TRBJ2-3 | TRBD1 | TRBV24-1 | NA | 16 | CATSDQSGQSTDTQYF | TGTGCCACCAGTGACCAATCGGGACAGAGCACAGATACGCAGTATTTT
TRBJ2-7 | NA | TRBV28 | NA | 15 | CASSLGGPPSYEQYF | TGTGCCAGCAGTTTGGGGGGGCCCCCATCCTACGAGCAGTACTTC
TRBJ1-1 | TRBD1 | TRBV5-1 | NA | 14 | CASSGPGTGVEAFF | TGCGCCAGCAGCGGGCCCGGGACAGGGGTTGAAGCTTTCTTT
TRBJ1-5 | NA | TRBV28 | once | 12 | CASSQSNQPQHF | TGTGCCAGCAGTCAAAGCAATCAGCCCCAGCATTTT
TRBJ2-3 | TRBD2 | TRBV5-6 | NA | 19 | CASSRGPLSGGAGADTQYF | TGTGCCAGCAGCAGAGGGCCCCTTAGCGGGGGGGCCGGCGCAGATACGCAGTATTTT
TRBJ1-1 | TRBD1 | TRBV3-1/TRBV3-2 | NA | 16 | CASSQAGRGMNTEAFF | TGTGCCAGCAGCCAAGCAGGCAGGGGGATGAACACTGAAGCTTTCTTT
TRBJ2-2 | TRBD1 | TRBV27 | once | 15 | CASRRGQTNTGELFF | TGTGCCAGCAGAAGGGGACAGACGAACACCGGGGAGCTGTTTTTT
TRBJ2-3 | TRBD1 | TRBV7-9 | NA | 14 | CASSTGTGDNTQYF | TGTGCCAGCAGTACCGGGACAGGGGACAATACGCAGTATTTT
TRBJ2-3 | TRBD2 | TRBV7-3 | NA | 16 | CASSFPRPSGGDTQYF | TGTGCCAGCAGCTTTCCGAGGCCTAGCGGGGGAGATACGCAGTATTTT
TRBJ1-5 | TRBD1 | TRBV19 | NA | 15 | CASNPQGAVGQPQHF | TGTGCCAGTAACCCTCAGGGGGCCGTCGGTCAGCCCCAGCATTTT
TRBJ2-7 | TRBD2 | TRBV2 | NA | 14 | CASRYGTSDNEQYF | TGTGCCAGTCGATACGGGACTAGCGACAACGAGCAGTACTTC
TRBJ2-1 | TRBD1 | TRBV3-1/TRBV3-2 | NA | 16 | CASSLAGQGARNEQFF | TGTGCCAGCAGCCTAGCAGGACAGGGGGCGCGGAATGAGCAGTTCTTC
TRBJ2-7 | NA | TRBV5-1 | NA | 13 | CASQELSSYEQYF | TGCGCCAGCCAGGAACTTTCGTCCTACGAGCAGTACTTC
TRBJ2-2 | TRBD2 | TRBV9 | NA | 17 | CASSEDLAGGYTGELFF | TGTGCCAGCAGTGAGGATTTAGCGGGGGGCTACACCGGGGAGCTGTTTTTT
TRBJ1-1 | TRBD1 | TRBV5-1 | NA | 13 | CASRLTGGNEAFF | TGCGCCAGCAGGCTGACAGGGGGCAATGAAGCTTTCTTT
TRBJ2-2 | NA | TRBV3-1/TRBV3-2 | NA | 12 | CASSQVTGELFF | TGTGCCAGCAGCCAAGTAACCGGGGAGCTGTTTTTT
TRBJ1-1 | TRBD1 | TRBV3-1/TRBV3-2 | NA | 14 | CASSHRQGHTEAFF | TGTGCCAGCAGCCACCGACAGGGACACACTGAAGCTTTCTTT
TRBJ2-7 | TRBD1 | TRBV30 | NA | 15 | CAWSVGTGDFNEQYF | TGTGCCTGGAGTGTTGGGACAGGGGATTTCAACGAGCAGTACTTC
TRBJ2-7 | NA | TRBV5-1 | once | 15 | CASSLTRGASYEQYF | TGCGCCAGCAGCTTGACCAGGGGGGCCTCCTACGAGCAGTACTTC
TRBJ2-7 | TRBD2 | TRBV19 | NA | 15 | CASSRERGLSYEQYF | TGTGCCAGTAGTAGAGAGCGGGGCCTGTCCTACGAGCAGTACTTC
TRBJ2-3 | TRBD2 | TRBV28 | once | 16 | CASSSSGGALADTQYF | TGTGCCAGCAGCTCTAGCGGGGGCGCCTTGGCAGATACGCAGTATTTT
TRBJ2-1 | TRBD2 | TRBV6-1 | NA | 23 | CASSEDRASGRGGYTSSYNEQFF | TGTGCCAGCAGTGAAGATAGGGCTAGCGGGAGAGGGGGGTATACTAGCTCCTACAATGAGCAGTTCTTC
TRBJ1-5 | TRBD1 | TRBV3-1/TRBV3-2 | few | 14 | CASSQATGDQPQHF | TGTGCCAGCAGCCAAGCGACAGGGGATCAGCCCCAGCATTTT
TRBJ2-1 | NA | TRBV7-9 | NA | 16 | CATTLAGAGEANEQFF | TGTGCCACCACTCTGGCAGGGGCGGGAGAGGCCAATGAGCAGTTCTTC
TRBJ2-3 | NA | TRBV2 | NA | 15 | CASSYGLPSTDTQYF | TGTGCCAGCAGTTACGGACTGCCTAGCACAGATACGCAGTATTTT
TRBJ2-5 | NA | TRBV12-3/TRBV12-4 | NA | 13 | CATSRDTAETQYF | TGTGCCACCTCCCGAGACACCGCGGAGACCCAGTACTTC
TRBJ1-2 | NA | TRBV30 | NA | 15 | CAWSAPGGGGYGYTF | TGTGCCTGGAGTGCGCCCGGGGGGGGAGGCTATGGCTACACCTTC